This is a list of T cell receptor beta chains from one sample in a study of OX40 agonist ivuxolimab in advanced cancers. Data came from immunoSEQ multiplex PCR; TCRdb stores just in-frame clones and leaves some out. The repertoire has approximately 35,000 clones, around 90% of them found once; the top ten carry around 33%. The sample was CD4+ or CD8+ T cells sorted from blood, taken in a trial of the OX40 agonist ivuxolimab. The receptors were sampled from an adult with an advanced solid tumor such as melanoma, head and neck, liver or kidney cancer. Each CDR3 is given with its conserved first and last residue. Fields, in order: J gene, clone size, V gene, D gene, CDR3 DNA, CDR3 protein. The D gene is left open where the match is weak. Where a row states a size, it is once, few, many or the class of an expanded clone; other rows omit it.

>TRBJ2-7|-|TRBV2|TRBD1
TGTGCCAGCAGTGAACTCGACAGGGCCTACGAGCAGTACTTC
CASSELDRAYEQYF
>TRBJ2-1|-|TRBV28|TRBD2
TGTGCCAGCAGTCCCGTAGCGGGCGAGCAGTTCTTC
CASSPVAGEQFF
>TRBJ2-1|-|TRBV6-1|-
TGTGCCAGCAGTGTACGGGGGAGCTCCTACAATGAGCAGTTCTTC
CASSVRGSSYNEQFF
>TRBJ2-7|-|TRBV19|TRBD1
TGTGCCAGTAGTACAGGGGGCCTCTACGAGCAGTACTTC
CASSTGGLYEQYF
>TRBJ2-7|once|TRBV11-2|TRBD2
TGTGCCAGCAGCTTATCCGGTCGGGCTAGCGGGGGCTACGAGCAGTACTTC
CASSLSGRASGGYEQYF
>TRBJ2-5|-|TRBV13|-
TGTGCCAGCCGGCAGGCAGAGACCCAGTACTTC
CASRQAETQYF
>TRBJ2-7|-|TRBV29-1|-
TGCAGCGTCGTAGGTGGCGGGCGGGACCACTACGAGCAGTACTTC
CSVVGGGRDHYEQYF
>TRBJ2-5|-|TRBV2|TRBD2
TGTGCCAGCAGTGGCGGGACTAGCGGGGGGGCCGGGGACCAAGAGACCCAGTACTTC
CASSGGTSGGAGDQETQYF
>TRBJ2-1|-|TRBV10-3|-
TGTGCCATCAGTGATCTGAATGAGCAGTTCTTC
CAISDLNEQFF
>TRBJ2-3|-|TRBV19|TRBD1
TGTGCCACCAAGGGCCGGGACAGGGACGCAGATACGCAGTATTTT
CATKGRDRDADTQYF
>TRBJ2-1|once|TRBV6-6|-
TGTGCCAGCAGACCAATGGGCCTAGCGCACTACAATGAGCAGTTCTTC
CASRPMGLAHYNEQFF